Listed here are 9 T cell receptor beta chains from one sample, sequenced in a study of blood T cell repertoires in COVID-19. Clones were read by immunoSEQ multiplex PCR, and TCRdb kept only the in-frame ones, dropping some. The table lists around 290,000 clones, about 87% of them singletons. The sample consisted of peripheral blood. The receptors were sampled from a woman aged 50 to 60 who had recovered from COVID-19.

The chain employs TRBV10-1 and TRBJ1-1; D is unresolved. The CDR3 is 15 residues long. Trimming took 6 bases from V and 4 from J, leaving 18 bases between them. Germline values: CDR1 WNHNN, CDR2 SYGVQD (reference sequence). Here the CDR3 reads CASRTPEATGTEAFF. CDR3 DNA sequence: TGCGCCAGCAGGACCCCGGAGGCAACGGGCACTGAAGCTTTCTTT.

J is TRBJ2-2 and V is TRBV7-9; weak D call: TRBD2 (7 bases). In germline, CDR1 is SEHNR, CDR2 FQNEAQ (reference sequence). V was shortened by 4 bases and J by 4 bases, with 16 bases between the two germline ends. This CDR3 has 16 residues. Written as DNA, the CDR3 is TGTGCCAGCAGCTCCGGCCGGGGGGCCCTCACCGGGGAGCTGTTTTTT. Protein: CASSSGRGALTGELFF.

The CDR3 DNA is TGCGCCAGCAGCTTGGACGGTGCCTACGAGCAGTACTTC. This gives the protein CASSLDGAYEQYF. V and J are TRBV5-1 and TRBJ2-7; D uncertain. Germline V gene lookup returns CDR1 SGHRS and CDR2 YFSETQ. V lost 0 bases and J lost 2, with 6 bases in between. The CDR3 consists of 13 residues.

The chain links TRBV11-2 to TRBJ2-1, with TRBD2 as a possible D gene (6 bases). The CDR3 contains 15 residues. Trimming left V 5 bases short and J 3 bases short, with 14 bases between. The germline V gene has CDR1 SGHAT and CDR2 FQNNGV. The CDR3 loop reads CASSPLEGYYNEQFF. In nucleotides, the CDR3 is TGTGCCAGCAGCCCCCTGGAGGGATACTACAATGAGCAGTTCTTC.

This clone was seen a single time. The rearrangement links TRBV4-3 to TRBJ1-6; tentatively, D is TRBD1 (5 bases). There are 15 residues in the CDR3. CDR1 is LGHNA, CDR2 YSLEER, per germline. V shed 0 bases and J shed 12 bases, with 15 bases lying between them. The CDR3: CASSQDLGDDVPLHF. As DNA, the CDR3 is TGCGCCAGCAGCCAAGATCTAGGGGATGATGTACCCCTCCACTTT.

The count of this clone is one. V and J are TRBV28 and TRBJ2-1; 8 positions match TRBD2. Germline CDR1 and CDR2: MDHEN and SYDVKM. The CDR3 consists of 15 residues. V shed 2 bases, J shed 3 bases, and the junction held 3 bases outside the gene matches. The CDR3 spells CASSLPLAGYNEQFF. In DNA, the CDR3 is TGTGCCAGCAGTTTACCCCTAGCGGGCTACAATGAGCAGTTCTTC.

The CDR3 reads CASSADKLDYEQYF. In DNA form, the CDR3 reads TGTGCCAGCAGCGCAGATAAACTAGACTACGAGCAGTACTTC. The chain joins TRBV5-6 to TRBJ2-7; possibly TRBD2 for D (5 bases). Trimming took off 4 bases at V and 3 bases at J, with 14 bases between the two ends. Germline V gives CDR1 SGHDT, CDR2 YYEEEE. The CDR3 length is 14 residues.

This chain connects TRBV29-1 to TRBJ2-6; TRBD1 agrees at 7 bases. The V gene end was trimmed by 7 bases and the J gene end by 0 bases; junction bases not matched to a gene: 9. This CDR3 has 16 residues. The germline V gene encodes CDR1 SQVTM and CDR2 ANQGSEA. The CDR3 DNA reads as TGCAGCGCTCGGGGACAGCTTCCCTCTGGGGCCAACGTCCTGACTTTC. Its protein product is CSARGQLPSGANVLTF.

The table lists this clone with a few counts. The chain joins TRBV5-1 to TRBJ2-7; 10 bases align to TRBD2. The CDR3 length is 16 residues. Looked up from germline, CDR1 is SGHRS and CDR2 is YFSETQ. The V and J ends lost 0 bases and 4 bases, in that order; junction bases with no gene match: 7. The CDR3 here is CASSLAPSGSVYEQYF. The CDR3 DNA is TGCGCCAGCAGCTTGGCCCCTAGCGGGAGCGTATACGAGCAGTACTTC.